A selection of T cell receptor beta chains follows, all from one sample in a study of B cell selection in AIRE deficiency. Clones were read by immunoSEQ multiplex PCR, and TCRdb kept only the in-frame ones, dropping some. The top ten hold over 0.2% of the sample, which has some 25,000 clones, about 95% seen once. The sample consisted of CD4+CD127+ conventional T cells sorted from PBMCs. The receptors were sampled from a human donor in good health. Both conserved end residues are part of each CDR3. D genes are given only for firm matches. Expanded clones get a size class; other rows say once, few or many, or leave the size out.

clone_size	d_call	j_call	v_call	cdr3_nt	cdr3_aa
.	.	TRBJ1-6	TRBV6-1	TGTGCCAGCAGGGAAGTGGGGGATTCACCCCTCCACTTT	CASREVGDSPLHF
.	TRBD1	TRBJ2-7	TRBV6-5	TGTGCCAGCAGTTACTCGGGGACAGGCTCCTACGAGCAGTACTTC	CASSYSGTGSYEQYF
once	.	TRBJ2-3	TRBV6-5	TGTGCCAGCAGCCCCCGGCGGGCGTACACAGATACGCAGTATTTT	CASSPRRAYTDTQYF
.	.	TRBJ1-4	TRBV10-3	TGTGCCATCAGTGAGGTAGGGCAGGGAGGAAAACTGTTTTTT	CAISEVGQGGKLFF
.	.	TRBJ2-3	TRBV2	TGTGCCAGCAGCGCCGGGCCCTTTAGCACAGATACGCAGTATTTT	CASSAGPFSTDTQYF
.	TRBD1	TRBJ1-3	TRBV11-3	TGTGCCAGCAGCGTAGGATTACAGGGGACTGGAAACACCATATATTTT	CASSVGLQGTGNTIYF
.	.	TRBJ1-5	TRBV28	TGTGCCAGCAGTTTAAATGTAGGGGTGCAGCCCCAGCATTTT	CASSLNVGVQPQHF
.	TRBD1	TRBJ2-7	TRBV5-4	TGTGCCAGCAGCCGGGACAGGCAAGGCGAGCAGTACTTC	CASSRDRQGEQYF
.	TRBD1	TRBJ2-5	TRBV7-9	TGTGCCAGCAGCTTCGACAGGGGCCAAGAGACCCAGTACTTC	CASSFDRGQETQYF
.	.	TRBJ2-7	TRBV11-2	TGTGCCAGCAGCGCCCGACAGGCAGCCTACGAGCAGTACTTC	CASSARQAAYEQYF
.	.	TRBJ1-5	TRBV18	TGTGCCAGCTCACCTTTTCGGGGAAGGAGCAATCAGCCCCAGCATTTT	CASSPFRGRSNQPQHF
.	.	TRBJ2-7	TRBV29-1	TGCAGCGTTTTAGGGGACGGCTACGAGCAGTACTTC	CSVLGDGYEQYF
.	.	TRBJ1-1	TRBV27	TGTGCCAGCAGTTTGCAGGGGACCACTGAAGCTTTCTTT	CASSLQGTTEAFF
.	.	TRBJ2-2	TRBV7-3	TGTGCCAGCAGCCGAGACCCAACTGCCGGGGAGCTGCTTTTT	CASSRDPTAGELLF
.	.	TRBJ2-3	TRBV29-1	TGCAGCGTTGGTGGATCAACTAGCACAGATACGCAGTATTTT	CSVGGSTSTDTQYF
.	.	TRBJ2-3	TRBV5-1	TGCGCCAGCAGCTTGGCTATAGGAACAGATACGCAGTATTTT	CASSLAIGTDTQYF
.	.	TRBJ1-1	TRBV28	TGTGCCAGCAGTTTAGACCGTTACACTGAAGCTTTCTTT	CASSLDRYTEAFF
.	.	TRBJ2-5	TRBV5-4	TGTGCCAGCAGCTTGAAGGAGACCCAGTACTTC	CASSLKETQYF
.	TRBD1	TRBJ2-2	TRBV2	TGTGCCAGCAGTTCGGACAGGTTCTACACCGGGGAGCTGTTTTTT	CASSSDRFYTGELFF
.	TRBD1	TRBJ2-4	TRBV28	TGTGCCAGCAGTTTTCAGGGGGCTGACATTCAGTACTTC	CASSFQGADIQYF
.	.	TRBJ1-2	TRBV7-6	TGTGCCAGCAGCCCCGAGATGGGGGGCTATGGCTACACCTTC	CASSPEMGGYGYTF
.	.	TRBJ1-2	TRBV28	TGTGCCAGCAGGGGTGGAGGGACCTTCTATGGCTACACCTTC	CASRGGGTFYGYTF
.	TRBD2	TRBJ2-7	TRBV10-2	TGCGCCAGCAGTGAGCTAGCGGGAGGGTTTGTCGAGCAGTACTTC	CASSELAGGFVEQYF